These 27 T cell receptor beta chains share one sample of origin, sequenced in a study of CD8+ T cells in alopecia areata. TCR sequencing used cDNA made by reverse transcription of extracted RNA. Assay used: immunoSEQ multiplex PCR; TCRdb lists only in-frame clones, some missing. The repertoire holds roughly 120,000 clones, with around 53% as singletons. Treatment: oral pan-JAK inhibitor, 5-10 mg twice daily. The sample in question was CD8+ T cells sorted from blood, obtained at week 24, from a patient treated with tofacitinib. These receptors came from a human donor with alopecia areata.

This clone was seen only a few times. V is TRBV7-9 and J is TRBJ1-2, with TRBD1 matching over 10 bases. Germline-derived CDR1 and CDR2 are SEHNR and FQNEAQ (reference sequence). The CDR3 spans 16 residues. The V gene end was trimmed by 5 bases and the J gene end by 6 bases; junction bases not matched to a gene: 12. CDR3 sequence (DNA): TGTGCCAGCAGCCCCCAGGGCGACAGGGGGCTGGATGGCTACACCTTC. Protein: CASSPQGDRGLDGYTF.

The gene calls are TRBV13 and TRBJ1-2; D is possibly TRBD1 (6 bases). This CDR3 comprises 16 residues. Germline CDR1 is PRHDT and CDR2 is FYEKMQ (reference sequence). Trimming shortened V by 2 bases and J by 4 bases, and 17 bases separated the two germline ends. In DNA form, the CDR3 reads TGTGCCAGCAGCTTAAATCAGGGGCTGCTTCTCTATGGCTACACCTTC. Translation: CASSLNQGLLLYGYTF.

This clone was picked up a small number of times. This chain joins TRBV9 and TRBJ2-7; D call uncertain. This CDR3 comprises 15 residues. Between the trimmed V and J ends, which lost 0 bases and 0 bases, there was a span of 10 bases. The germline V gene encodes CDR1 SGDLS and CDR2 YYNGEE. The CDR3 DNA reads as TGTGCCAGCAGCGTAGATGAGAACAACTCCTACGAGCAGTACTTC. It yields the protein CASSVDENNSYEQYF.

DNA for the CDR3: TGCGCCAGCAGCCAACTGACAGGTAGCAATCAGCCCCAGCATTTT. Encoded protein: CASSQLTGSNQPQHF. V gene TRBV4-3 combines with J gene TRBJ1-5; D is perhaps TRBD1 (6 bases). The V gene's germline CDR1 is LGHNA and CDR2 YSLEER. The CDR3 spans 15 residues. V lost 2 bases and J lost 0, with 8 bases in between.

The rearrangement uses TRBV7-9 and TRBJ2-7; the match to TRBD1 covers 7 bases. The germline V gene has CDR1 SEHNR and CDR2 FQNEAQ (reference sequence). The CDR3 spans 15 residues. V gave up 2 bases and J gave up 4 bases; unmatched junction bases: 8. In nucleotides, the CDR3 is TGTGCCAGCAGCTTAAATGACAGGGCGTCGTACGAGCAGTACTTC. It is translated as CASSLNDRASYEQYF.

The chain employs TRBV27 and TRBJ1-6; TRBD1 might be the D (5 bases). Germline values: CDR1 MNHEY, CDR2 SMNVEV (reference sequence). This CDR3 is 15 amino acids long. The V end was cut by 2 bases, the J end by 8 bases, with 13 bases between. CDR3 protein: CASSLGAEGYSPLHF. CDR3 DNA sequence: TGTGCCAGCAGTTTAGGCGCGGAGGGGTATTCACCCCTCCACTTT.

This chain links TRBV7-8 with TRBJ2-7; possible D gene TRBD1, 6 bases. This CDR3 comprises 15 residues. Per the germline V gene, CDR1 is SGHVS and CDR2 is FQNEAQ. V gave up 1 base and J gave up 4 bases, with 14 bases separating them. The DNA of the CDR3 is TGTGCCAGCAGCTTAGTTAGGACAGTACTGTACGAGCAGTACTTC. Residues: CASSLVRTVLYEQYF.

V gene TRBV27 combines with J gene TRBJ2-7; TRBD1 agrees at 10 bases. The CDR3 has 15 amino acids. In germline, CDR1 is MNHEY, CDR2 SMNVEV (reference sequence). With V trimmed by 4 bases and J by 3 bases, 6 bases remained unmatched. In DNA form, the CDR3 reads TGTGCCAGCAGTTCTACCGGGACAGGGGACTACGAGCAGTACTTC. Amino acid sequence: CASSSTGTGDYEQYF.

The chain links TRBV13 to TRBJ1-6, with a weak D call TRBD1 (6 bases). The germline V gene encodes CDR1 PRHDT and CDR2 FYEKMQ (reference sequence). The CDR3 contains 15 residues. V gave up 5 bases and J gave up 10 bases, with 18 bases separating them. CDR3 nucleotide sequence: TGTGCCAGCAGCCCCCGAAACAGGGTTGACTCACCCCTCCACTTT. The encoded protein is CASSPRNRVDSPLHF.

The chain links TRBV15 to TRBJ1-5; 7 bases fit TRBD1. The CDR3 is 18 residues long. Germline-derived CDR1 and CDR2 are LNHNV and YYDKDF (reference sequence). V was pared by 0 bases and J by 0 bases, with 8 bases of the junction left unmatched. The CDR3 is CATSRDGTENYSNQPQHF. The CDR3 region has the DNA TGTGCCACCAGCAGAGATGGGACAGAAAACTATAGCAATCAGCCCCAGCATTTT.

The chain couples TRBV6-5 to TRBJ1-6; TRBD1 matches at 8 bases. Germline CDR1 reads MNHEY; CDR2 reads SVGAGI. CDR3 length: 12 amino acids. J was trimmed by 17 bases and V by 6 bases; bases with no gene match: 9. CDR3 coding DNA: TGTGCCAGCAGATCCCAGGACAGGGCCGTCCACTTT. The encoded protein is CASRSQDRAVHF.

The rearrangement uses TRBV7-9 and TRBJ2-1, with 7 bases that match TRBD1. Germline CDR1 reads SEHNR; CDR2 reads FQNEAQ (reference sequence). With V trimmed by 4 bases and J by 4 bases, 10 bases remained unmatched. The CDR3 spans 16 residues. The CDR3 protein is CASSSYTGVRYNEQFF. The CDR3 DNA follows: TGTGCCAGCAGCTCTTACACAGGGGTGCGTTACAATGAGCAGTTCTTC.

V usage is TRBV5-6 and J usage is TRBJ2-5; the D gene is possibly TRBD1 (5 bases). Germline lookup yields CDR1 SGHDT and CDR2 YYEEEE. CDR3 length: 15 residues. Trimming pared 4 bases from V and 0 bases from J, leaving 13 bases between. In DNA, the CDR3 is TGTGCCAGCAGCAGTGATACAGGTTACCAAGAGACCCAGTACTTC. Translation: CASSSDTGYQETQYF.

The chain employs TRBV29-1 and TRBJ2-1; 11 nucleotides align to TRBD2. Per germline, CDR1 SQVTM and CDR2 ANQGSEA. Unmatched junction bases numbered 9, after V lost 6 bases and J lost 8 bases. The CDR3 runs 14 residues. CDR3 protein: CSVEASGGFDEQFF. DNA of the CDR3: TGCAGCGTAGAGGCTAGCGGGGGGTTTGATGAGCAGTTCTTC.

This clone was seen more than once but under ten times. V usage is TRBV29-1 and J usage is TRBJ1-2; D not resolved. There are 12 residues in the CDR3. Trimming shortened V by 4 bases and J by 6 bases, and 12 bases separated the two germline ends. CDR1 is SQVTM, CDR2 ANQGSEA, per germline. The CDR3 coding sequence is TGCAGCGTTGGTCCTGATCGGAATGGCTACACCTTC. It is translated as CSVGPDRNGYTF.

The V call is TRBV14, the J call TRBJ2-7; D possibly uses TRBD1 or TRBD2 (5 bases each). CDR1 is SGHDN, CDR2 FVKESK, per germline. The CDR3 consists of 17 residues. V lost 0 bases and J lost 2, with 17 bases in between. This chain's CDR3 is CASSQDRGVKGTYEQYF. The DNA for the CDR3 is TGTGCCAGCAGCCAAGATCGAGGGGTAAAGGGAACCTACGAGCAGTACTTC.

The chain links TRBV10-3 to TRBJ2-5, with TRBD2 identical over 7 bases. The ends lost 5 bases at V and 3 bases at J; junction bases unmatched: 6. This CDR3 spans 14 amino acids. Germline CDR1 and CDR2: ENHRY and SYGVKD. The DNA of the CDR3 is TGTGCCATCAGTAACCCAGGGAGGGAAGAGACCCAGTACTTC. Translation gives CAISNPGREETQYF.

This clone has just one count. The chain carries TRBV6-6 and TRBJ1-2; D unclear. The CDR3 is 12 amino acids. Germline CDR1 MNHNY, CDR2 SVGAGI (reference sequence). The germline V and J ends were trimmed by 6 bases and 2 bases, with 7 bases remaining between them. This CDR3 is CASRGKNYGYTF. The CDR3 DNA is TGTGCCAGCAGGGGGAAGAACTATGGCTACACCTTC.

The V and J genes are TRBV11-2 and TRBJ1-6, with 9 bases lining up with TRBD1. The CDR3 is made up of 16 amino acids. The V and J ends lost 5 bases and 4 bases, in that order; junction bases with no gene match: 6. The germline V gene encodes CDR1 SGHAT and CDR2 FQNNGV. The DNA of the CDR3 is TGTGCCAGCAGCCGCAGGGACAGGGTGTATAATTCACCCCTCCACTTT. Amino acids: CASSRRDRVYNSPLHF.

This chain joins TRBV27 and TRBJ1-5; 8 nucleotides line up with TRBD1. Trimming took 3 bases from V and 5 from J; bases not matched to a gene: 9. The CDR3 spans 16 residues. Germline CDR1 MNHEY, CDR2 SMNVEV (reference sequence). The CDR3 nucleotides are TGTGCCAGCAGTTTGGGGGGACAGGAGGGCTATCAGCCCCAGCATTTT. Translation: CASSLGGQEGYQPQHF.

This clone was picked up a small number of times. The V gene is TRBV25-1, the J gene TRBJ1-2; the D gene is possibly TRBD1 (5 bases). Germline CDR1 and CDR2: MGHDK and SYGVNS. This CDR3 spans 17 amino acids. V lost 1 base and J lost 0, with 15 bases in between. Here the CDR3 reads CASSEWGWAEANYGYTF. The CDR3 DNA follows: TGTGCCAGCAGTGAATGGGGCTGGGCGGAAGCTAACTATGGCTACACCTTC.

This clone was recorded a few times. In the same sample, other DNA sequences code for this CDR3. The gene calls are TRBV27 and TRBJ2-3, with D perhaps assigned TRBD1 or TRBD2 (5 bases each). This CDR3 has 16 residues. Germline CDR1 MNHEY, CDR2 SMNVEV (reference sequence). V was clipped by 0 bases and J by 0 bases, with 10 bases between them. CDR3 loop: CASSLSGAVSTDTQYF. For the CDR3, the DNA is TGTGCCAGCAGTTTATCCGGGGCTGTTAGCACAGATACGCAGTATTTT.

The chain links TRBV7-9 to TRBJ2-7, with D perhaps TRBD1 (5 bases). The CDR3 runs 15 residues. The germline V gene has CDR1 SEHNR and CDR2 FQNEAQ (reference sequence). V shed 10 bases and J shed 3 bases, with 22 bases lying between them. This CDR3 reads CATDFIQTANYEQYF. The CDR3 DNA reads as TGTGCCACCGACTTCATACAGACAGCTAACTACGAGCAGTACTTC. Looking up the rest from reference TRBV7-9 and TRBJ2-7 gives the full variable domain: DTGVSQNPRHKITKRGQNVTFRCDPISEHNRLYWYRQTLGQGPEFLTYFQNEAQLEKSRLLSDRFSAERPKGSFSTLEIQRTEQGDSAMYLCATDFIQTANYEQYFGPGTRLTVT.

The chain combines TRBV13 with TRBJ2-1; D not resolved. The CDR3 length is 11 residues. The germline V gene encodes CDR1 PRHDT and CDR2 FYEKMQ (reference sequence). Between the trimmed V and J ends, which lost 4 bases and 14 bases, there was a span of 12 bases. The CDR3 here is CASSSNYRKFF. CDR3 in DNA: TGTGCCAGCAGCTCCAATTATCGGAAGTTCTTC.

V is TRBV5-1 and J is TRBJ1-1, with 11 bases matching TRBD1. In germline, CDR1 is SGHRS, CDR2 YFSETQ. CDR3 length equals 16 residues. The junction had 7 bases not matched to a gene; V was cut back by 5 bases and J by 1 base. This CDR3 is CASRDGTGGPNTEAFF. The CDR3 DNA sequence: TGCGCCAGCAGGGACGGGACAGGGGGTCCGAACACTGAAGCTTTCTTT.

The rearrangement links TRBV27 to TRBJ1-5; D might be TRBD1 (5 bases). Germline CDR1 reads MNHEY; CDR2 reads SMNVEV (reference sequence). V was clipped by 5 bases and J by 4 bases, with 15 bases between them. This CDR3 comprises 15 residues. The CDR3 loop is CASSLGRGLNQPQHF. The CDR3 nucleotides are TGTGCCAGCAGTCTAGGGCGGGGGTTGAATCAGCCCCAGCATTTT.

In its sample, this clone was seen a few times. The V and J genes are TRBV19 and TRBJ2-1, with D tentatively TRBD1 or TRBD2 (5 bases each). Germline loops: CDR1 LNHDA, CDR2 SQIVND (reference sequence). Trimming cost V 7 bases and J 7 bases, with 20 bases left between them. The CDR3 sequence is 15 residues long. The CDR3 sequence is CASNPIGASWNEQFF. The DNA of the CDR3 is TGTGCCAGTAATCCCATAGGGGCTAGCTGGAATGAGCAGTTCTTC. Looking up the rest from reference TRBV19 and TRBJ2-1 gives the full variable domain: DGGITQSPKYLFRKEGQNVTLSCEQNLNHDAMYWYRQDPGQGLRLIYYSQIVNDFQKGDIAEGYSVSREKKESFPLTVTSAQKNPTAFYLCASNPIGASWNEQFFGPGTRLTVL.